This TCR beta chain came from a study of glioma-infiltrating T cells after dendritic cell vaccination. Study overall: Monocyte-derived dendritic cells, cultured 7 to 8 days with IL-4 and GM-CSF, were pulsed with autologous tumor lysate.

The table came from immunoSEQ multiplex PCR; TCRdb's copy has only in-frame clones and leaves some out. The table includes roughly 100,000 clones, more than 80% detected once. Per the germline V gene, CDR1 is LNHDA and CDR2 is SQIVND (reference sequence). The CDR3 covers 15 residues. J was trimmed by 4 bases and V by 6 bases; bases with no gene match: 8. The clonotype comes from a human donor with glioblastoma. Material: blood, obtained before dendritic cell vaccination. The rearrangement uses TRBV19 and TRBJ1-5, with TRBD1 matching over 8 bases. Written as DNA, the CDR3 is TGTGCCAGTAGCGAAGGGACAGGACCGAATCAGCCCCAGCATTTT. Translation: CASSEGTGPNQPQHF.